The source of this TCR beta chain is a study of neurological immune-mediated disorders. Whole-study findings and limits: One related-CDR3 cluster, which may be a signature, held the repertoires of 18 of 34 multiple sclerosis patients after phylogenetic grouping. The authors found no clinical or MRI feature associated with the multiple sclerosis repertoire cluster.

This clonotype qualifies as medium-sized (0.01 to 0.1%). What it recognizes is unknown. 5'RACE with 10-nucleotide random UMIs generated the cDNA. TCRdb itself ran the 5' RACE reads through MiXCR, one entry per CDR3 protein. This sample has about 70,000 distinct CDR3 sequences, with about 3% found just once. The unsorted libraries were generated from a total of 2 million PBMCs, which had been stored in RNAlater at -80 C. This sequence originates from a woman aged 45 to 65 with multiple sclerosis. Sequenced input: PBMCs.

CDR3: CSARDHSEGEPNYGYTF. CDR3 DNA sequence: TGCAGTGCTAGAGATCACTCGGAGGGGGAACCTAACTATGGCTACACCTTC. The chain joins TRBV20-1 to TRBJ1-2; a weak D match, TRBD1 (6 bases). V lost 0 bases to trimming and J lost 0 bases, with 17 bases between them. This CDR3 is built from 17 residues. The germline V gene has CDR1 DFQATT and CDR2 SNEGSKA (reference sequence).